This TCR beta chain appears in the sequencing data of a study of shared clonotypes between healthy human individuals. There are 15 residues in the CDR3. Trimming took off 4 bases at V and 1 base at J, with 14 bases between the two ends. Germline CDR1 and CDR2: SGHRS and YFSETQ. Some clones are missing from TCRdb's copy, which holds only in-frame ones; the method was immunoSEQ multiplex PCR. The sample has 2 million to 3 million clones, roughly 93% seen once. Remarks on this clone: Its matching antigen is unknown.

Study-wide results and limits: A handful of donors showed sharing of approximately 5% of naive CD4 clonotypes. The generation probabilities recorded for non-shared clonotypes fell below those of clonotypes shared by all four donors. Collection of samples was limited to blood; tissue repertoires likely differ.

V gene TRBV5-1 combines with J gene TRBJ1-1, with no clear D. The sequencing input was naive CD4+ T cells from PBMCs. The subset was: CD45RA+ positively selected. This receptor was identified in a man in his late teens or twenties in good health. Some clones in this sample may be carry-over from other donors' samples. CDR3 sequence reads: CASSPLYQENTEAFF. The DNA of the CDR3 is TGCGCCAGCAGCCCGCTGTATCAGGAGAACACTGAAGCTTTCTTT.